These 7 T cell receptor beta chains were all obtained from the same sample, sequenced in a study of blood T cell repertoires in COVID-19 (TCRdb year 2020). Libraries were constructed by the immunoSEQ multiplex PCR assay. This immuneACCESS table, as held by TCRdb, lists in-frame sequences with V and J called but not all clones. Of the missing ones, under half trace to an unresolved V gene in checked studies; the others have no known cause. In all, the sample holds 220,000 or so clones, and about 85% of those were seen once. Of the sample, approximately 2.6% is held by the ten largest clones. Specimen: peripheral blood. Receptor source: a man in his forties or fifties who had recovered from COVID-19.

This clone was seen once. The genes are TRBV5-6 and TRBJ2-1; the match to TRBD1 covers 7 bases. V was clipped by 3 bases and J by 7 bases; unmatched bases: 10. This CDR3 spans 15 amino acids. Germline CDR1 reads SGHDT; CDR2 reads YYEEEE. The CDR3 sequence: CASSSGKGAWNEQFF. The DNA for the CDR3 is TGTGCCAGCAGCTCTGGGAAGGGGGCATGGAATGAGCAGTTCTTC.

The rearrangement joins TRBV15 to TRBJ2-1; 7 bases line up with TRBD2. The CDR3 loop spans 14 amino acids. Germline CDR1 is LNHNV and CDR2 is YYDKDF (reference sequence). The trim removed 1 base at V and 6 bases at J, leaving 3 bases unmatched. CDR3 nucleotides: TGTGCCACCAGCAGAGGCGGGAGCAGCAATGAGCAGTTCTTC. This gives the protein CATSRGGSSNEQFF. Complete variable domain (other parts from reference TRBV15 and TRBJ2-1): DAMVIQNPRYQVTQFGKPVTLSCSQTLNHNVMYWYQQKSSQAPKLLFHYYDKDFNNEADTPDNFQSRRPNTSFCFLDIRSPGLGDTAMYLCATSRGGSSNEQFFGPGTRLTVL.

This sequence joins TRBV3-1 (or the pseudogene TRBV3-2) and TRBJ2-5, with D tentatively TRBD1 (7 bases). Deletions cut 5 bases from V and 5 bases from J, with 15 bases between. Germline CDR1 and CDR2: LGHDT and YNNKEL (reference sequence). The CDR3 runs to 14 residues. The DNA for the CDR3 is TGTGCCAGCAGCTTCAGGGGGGATGCGGAGACCCAGTACTTC. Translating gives CASSFRGDAETQYF.

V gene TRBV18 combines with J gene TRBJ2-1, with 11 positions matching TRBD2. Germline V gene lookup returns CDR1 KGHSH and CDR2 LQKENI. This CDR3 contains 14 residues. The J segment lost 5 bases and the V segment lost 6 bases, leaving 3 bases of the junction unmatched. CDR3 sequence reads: CASSISGRDNEQFF. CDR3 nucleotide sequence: TGTGCCAGCTCTATTAGCGGGAGGGACAATGAGCAGTTCTTC. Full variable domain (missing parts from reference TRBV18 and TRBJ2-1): NAGVMQNPRHLVRRRGQEARLRCSPMKGHSHVYWYRQLPEEGLKFMVYLQKENIIDESGMPKERFSAEFPKEGPSILRIQQVVRGDSAAYFCASSISGRDNEQFFGPGTRLTVL.

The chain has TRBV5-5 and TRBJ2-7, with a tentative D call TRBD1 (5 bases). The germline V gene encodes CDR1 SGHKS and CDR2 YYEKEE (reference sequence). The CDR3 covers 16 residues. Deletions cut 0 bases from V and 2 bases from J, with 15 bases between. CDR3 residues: CASSLGGFGSAYEQYF. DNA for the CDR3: TGTGCCAGCAGCTTGGGGGGCTTTGGATCGGCCTACGAGCAGTACTTC.

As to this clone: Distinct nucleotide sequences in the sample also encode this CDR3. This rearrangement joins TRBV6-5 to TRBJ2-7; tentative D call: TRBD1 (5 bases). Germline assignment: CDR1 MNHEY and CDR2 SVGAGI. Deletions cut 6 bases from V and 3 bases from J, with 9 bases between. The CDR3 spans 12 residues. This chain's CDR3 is CASRKDSYEQYF. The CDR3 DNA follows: TGTGCCAGCAGGAAAGACAGCTACGAGCAGTACTTC.

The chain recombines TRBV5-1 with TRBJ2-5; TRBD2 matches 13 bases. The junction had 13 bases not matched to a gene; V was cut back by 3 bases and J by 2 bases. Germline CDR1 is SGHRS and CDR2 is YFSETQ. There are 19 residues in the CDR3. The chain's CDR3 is CASSYSPSLAGGGQETQYF. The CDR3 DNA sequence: TGCGCCAGCAGCTACTCCCCGTCACTAGCGGGAGGGGGGCAAGAGACCCAGTACTTC.